A selection of T cell receptor beta chains follows, all from one sample in a study of PD-1 blockade in mismatch repair-deficient tumors. Profiling relied on immunoSEQ multiplex PCR, and the TCRdb table lists in-frame clones only, not all of them. The table has 100,000 or so clones, roughly four fifths seen once. Sequenced material: peripheral blood, taken roughly 35 weeks after starting pembrolizumab. These receptors were obtained from an adult with mismatch repair-deficient cancer. Each CDR3 is given with its conserved first and last residue. The D gene is left open where the match is weak. The size field is filled for only some rows; it gives once, few, many or a size class.

D gene: -; V gene: TRBV30; J gene: TRBJ2-7; clone size: -; CDR3 protein: CAWSVGFGGTYEQYF; CDR3 DNA: TGTGCCTGGAGTGTTGGGTTTGGGGGTACCTACGAGCAGTACTTC
D gene: -; V gene: TRBV7-9; J gene: TRBJ1-1; clone size: -; CDR3 protein: CASSLRRNTEAFF; CDR3 DNA: TGTGCCAGCAGCCTCAGGAGGAACACTGAAGCTTTCTTT
D gene: TRBD2; V gene: TRBV7-2; J gene: TRBJ2-5; clone size: -; CDR3 protein: CASSSIAGEYQETQYF; CDR3 DNA: TGTGCCAGCAGCTCGATAGCGGGGGAGTACCAAGAGACCCAGTACTTC
D gene: -; V gene: TRBV4-3; J gene: TRBJ2-1; clone size: -; CDR3 protein: CASRLLLESSYNEQFF; CDR3 DNA: TGCGCCAGCAGACTCCTTCTCGAGAGCTCCTACAATGAGCAGTTCTTC
D gene: TRBD2; V gene: TRBV5-1; J gene: TRBJ2-6; clone size: -; CDR3 protein: CASSLSGGPGANVLTF; CDR3 DNA: TGCGCCAGCAGCTTGTCGGGGGGGCCTGGGGCCAACGTCCTGACTTTC
D gene: -; V gene: TRBV7-2; J gene: TRBJ2-7; clone size: few; CDR3 protein: CASSVAGTETYEQYF; CDR3 DNA: TGTGCCAGCAGCGTAGCCGGGACTGAAACCTACGAGCAGTACTTC
D gene: -; V gene: TRBV11-3; J gene: TRBJ1-1; clone size: -; CDR3 protein: CASSLGGASEAFF; CDR3 DNA: TGTGCCAGCAGCTTAGGCGGGGCCAGCGAAGCTTTCTTT
D gene: -; V gene: TRBV7-9; J gene: TRBJ1-2; clone size: -; CDR3 protein: CASSLARADYDWGNGYTF; CDR3 DNA: TGTGCCAGCAGCTTAGCGCGGGCAGACTACGACTGGGGGAATGGCTACACCTTC
D gene: TRBD2; V gene: TRBV5-1; J gene: TRBJ2-1; clone size: -; CDR3 protein: CASSLEPGLAGEQFF; CDR3 DNA: TGCGCCAGCAGCTTGGAGCCGGGACTAGCGGGTGAGCAGTTCTTC
D gene: -; V gene: TRBV18; J gene: TRBJ1-1; clone size: -; CDR3 protein: CASSTRGVSAEAFF; CDR3 DNA: TGTGCCAGCTCAACGAGGGGTGTTAGCGCTGAAGCTTTCTTT
D gene: TRBD2; V gene: TRBV5-6; J gene: TRBJ2-3; clone size: -; CDR3 protein: CASSIPGTSGSGTDTQYF; CDR3 DNA: TGTGCCAGCAGCATACCCGGGACTAGCGGGAGCGGGACAGATACGCAGTATTTT
D gene: -; V gene: TRBV5-1; J gene: TRBJ1-5; clone size: few; CDR3 protein: CASSLGVEGAQPQHF; CDR3 DNA: TGCGCCAGCAGCTTGGGGGTAGAAGGGGCTCAGCCCCAGCATTTT
D gene: -; V gene: TRBV7-6; J gene: TRBJ2-6; clone size: -; CDR3 protein: CASSSRGLTGANVLTF; CDR3 DNA: TGTGCCAGCAGCTCCCGGGGGTTAACTGGGGCCAACGTCCTGACTTTC
D gene: -; V gene: TRBV5-8; J gene: TRBJ2-5; clone size: -; CDR3 protein: CASSFGASLIQETQYF; CDR3 DNA: TGTGCCAGCAGCTTCGGGGCCAGTTTAATCCAAGAGACCCAGTACTTC
D gene: -; V gene: TRBV27; J gene: TRBJ2-7; clone size: -; CDR3 protein: CASVPAYGSYEQYF; CDR3 DNA: TGTGCCTCTGTCCCCGCGTACGGATCCTACGAGCAGTACTTC
D gene: -; V gene: TRBV5-1; J gene: TRBJ2-2; clone size: -; CDR3 protein: CASSLWRTSTGELFF; CDR3 DNA: TGCGCCAGCAGCTTGTGGCGGACGAGCACCGGGGAGCTGTTTTTT
D gene: TRBD1; V gene: TRBV7-9; J gene: TRBJ1-3; clone size: -; CDR3 protein: CASRQGEGNTIYF; CDR3 DNA: TGTGCCAGCAGGCAGGGGGAAGGAAACACCATATATTTT
D gene: TRBD2; V gene: TRBV29-1; J gene: TRBJ2-1; clone size: -; CDR3 protein: CSVESPSGSSYNEQFF; CDR3 DNA: TGCAGCGTTGAAAGCCCTAGCGGGAGCTCCTACAATGAGCAGTTCTTC
D gene: -; V gene: TRBV7-9; J gene: TRBJ1-1; clone size: -; CDR3 protein: CASSLGGRENTEAFF; CDR3 DNA: TGTGCCAGCAGCCTGGGCGGTCGAGAGAACACTGAAGCTTTCTTT
D gene: -; V gene: TRBV11-2; J gene: TRBJ1-5; clone size: -; CDR3 protein: CASSLDSGVWQPQHF; CDR3 DNA: TGTGCCAGCAGCTTAGATTCTGGGGTTTGGCAGCCCCAGCATTTT
D gene: -; V gene: TRBV30; J gene: TRBJ2-1; clone size: -; CDR3 protein: CAWRASREGDEQFF; CDR3 DNA: TGTGCCTGGAGGGCATCGCGGGAAGGGGATGAGCAGTTCTTC
D gene: TRBD1; V gene: TRBV6-1; J gene: TRBJ2-7; clone size: -; CDR3 protein: CAAKRGQGVYEQYF; CDR3 DNA: TGTGCCGCGAAACGTGGCCAGGGGGTCTACGAGCAGTACTTC
D gene: -; V gene: TRBV7-3; J gene: TRBJ2-1; clone size: -; CDR3 protein: CASSLTGGYNEQFF; CDR3 DNA: TGTGCCAGCAGCTTAACGGGCGGCTACAATGAGCAGTTCTTC
D gene: TRBD2; V gene: TRBV4-3; J gene: TRBJ2-1; clone size: -; CDR3 protein: CASSQDWTSALGEQFF; CDR3 DNA: TGCGCCAGCAGCCAAGATTGGACTAGCGCCTTGGGTGAGCAGTTCTTC
D gene: -; V gene: TRBV6-1; J gene: TRBJ2-6; clone size: -; CDR3 protein: CASSTGEANVLTF; CDR3 DNA: TGTGCCAGCAGTACTGGTGAGGCCAACGTCCTGACTTTC
D gene: -; V gene: TRBV27; J gene: TRBJ2-2; clone size: few; CDR3 protein: CASSLEEGRTGELFF; CDR3 DNA: TGTGCCAGCAGTTTGGAGGAGGGCAGAACCGGGGAGCTGTTTTTT
D gene: TRBD1; V gene: TRBV27; J gene: TRBJ2-7; clone size: -; CDR3 protein: CASTKGQGTYEQYF; CDR3 DNA: TGTGCCAGCACTAAAGGACAGGGGACCTACGAGCAGTACTTC